This TCR beta chain is from a study of brain T cells in children with intractable seizures. Overall study findings and caveats: Only CDR3 sequence similarity suggested viral specificity, without known HCMV serostatus. Clones missing pre-surgery may reflect undersampling of that blood sample.

Time point defined: blood from clinic visit 5 months post-surgery; TSC patient then seizure free. Surgery cases with the highest brain T cell transcript signatures were chosen for sequencing. Before surgery, patients took at least one anti-epileptic drug. This clone was observed once. Its matching antigen is unknown. CDR3 length: 14 residues. The germline gives CDR1 MGHDK, CDR2 SYGVNS. V was shortened by 6 bases and J by 4 bases, with 16 bases between the two germline ends. Generated by immunoSEQ multiplex PCR, the TCRdb table keeps only in-frame clones and is missing some. The sample carries about 350,000 clones, more than 85% recorded once.

The sequence derives from a boy in the first two years of life with tuberous sclerosis and intractable seizures. The specimen comprised peripheral blood, sampled less than 6 months after surgery. V usage is TRBV25-1 and J usage is TRBJ2-7; D ambiguous. The CDR3 region is CASSQPSNPYEQYF. For the CDR3, the DNA is TGTGCCAGCAGCCAGCCTTCTAACCCTTACGAGCAGTACTTC.